This T cell receptor beta chain was obtained from a study of blood T cell repertoires in COVID-19. This table comes from immunoSEQ multiplex PCR, and its TCRdb copy is limited to in-frame clones, with some not included. The table records hundreds of thousands of clones, around four fifths of them present only once. The CDR3 covers 14 residues. Germline CDR1 is SGHAT and CDR2 is FQNNGV. V shed 3 bases and J 5 bases; nucleotides not matched to a gene: 6. The J gene is TRBJ2-5, the V gene TRBV11-2, with 7 positions matching TRBD1. The source is a woman aged 40-49 years who had been exposed to COVID-19. The material sequenced was PBMCs or T cells enriched from blood (not recorded which). The CDR3 DNA reads as TGTGCCAGCAGCTTGGACAGGCTTTCGGAGACCCAGTACTTC. This encodes CASSLDRLSETQYF.